Below, 23 T cell receptor beta chains from the same sample are listed, as sequenced in a study of neurological immune-mediated disorders. TCRdb recomputed calls from the 5' RACE reads with MiXCR, one row per CDR3 protein. The sample includes more than 30,000 distinct CDR3 sequences, roughly an eighth of them seen just once. Time point denoted: longitudinal time-point 2. The source material was PBMCs. These receptors all come from a woman between 40 and 55 years old in good health.

This clonotype was observed many times. This sequence joins TRBV7-2 and TRBJ1-1; tentative D call: TRBD1 (6 bases). From germline, CDR1 is SGHTA and CDR2 FQGNSA. This CDR3 spans 14 amino acids. With 5 bases removed from V and 2 bases from J, the gap between germline ends came to 12 bases. The CDR3 is CASSPPRGNTEAFF. The CDR3 DNA sequence: TGTGCCAGCAGCCCGCCCAGGGGAAACACTGAAGCTTTCTTT.

This clonotype was picked up many times. The V gene is TRBV4-3, the J gene TRBJ2-5; tentatively, D is TRBD2 (6 bases). The length of the CDR3 is 16 residues. The ends were cut back, 0 bases at V and 7 bases at J, with 18 bases in the middle. Germline assignment: CDR1 LGHNA and CDR2 YSLEER. The CDR3 DNA is TGCGCCAGCAGCCAAGATGCCATGGGGAGGTGGTTGACCCAGTACTTC. Residues: CASSQDAMGRWLTQYF.

This clonotype has at least ten counts. The rearrangement joins TRBV5-1 to TRBJ2-7; D possibly uses TRBD1 or TRBD2 (5 bases each). This CDR3 has 15 amino acids. Trimming took off 0 bases at V and 7 bases at J, with 17 bases between the two ends. Germline CDR1 SGHRS, CDR2 YFSETQ. The DNA of the CDR3 is TGCGCCAGCAGCTTGGGTGGGGGTCCCGCTGGAGAGCAGTACTTC. It specifies CASSLGGGPAGEQYF.

This clonotype showed up many times. The chain has TRBV6-2 or TRBV6-3 and TRBJ2-1; a weak D match, TRBD1 (5 bases). V dropped 5 bases and J dropped 7 bases, with 21 bases sitting between them. This CDR3 has 16 residues. Germline lookup yields CDR1 MNHEY and CDR2 SVGEGT. CDR3 protein: CASSPQPQGLLNEQFF. Here the CDR3 DNA reads TGTGCCAGCAGTCCACAGCCGCAGGGATTGCTTAATGAGCAGTTCTTC.

This clonotype was counted ten times or more. The rearrangement links TRBV5-1 to TRBJ1-5; D is unresolved. The germline gives CDR1 SGHRS, CDR2 YFSETQ. Trimming took 0 bases from V and 7 from J, leaving 11 bases between them. CDR3 size: 14 residues. CDR3 in amino acids: CASSLEGQGQPQHF. CDR3 nucleotides: TGCGCCAGCAGCTTGGAAGGCCAAGGACAGCCCCAGCATTTT.

This clonotype was detected many times. CDR3 coding DNA: TGCAGTGCACCGGGACTAGCGGGAGATGAGCAGTACTTC. It translates to CSAPGLAGDEQYF. The gene calls are TRBV20-1 and TRBJ2-7; 14 nucleotides line up with TRBD2. The CDR3 is 13 residues long. Germline CDR1 DFQATT, CDR2 SNEGSKA (reference sequence). Trimming removed 6 bases from V and 7 bases from J; junction bases left unmatched: 5.

In this sample, this clonotype turned up many times. The genes are TRBV20-1 and TRBJ1-1; D is uncertain. From germline, CDR1 is DFQATT and CDR2 SNEGSKA (reference sequence). Trimming shortened V by 1 base and J by 4 bases, and 16 bases separated the two germline ends. CDR3 length: 15 amino acids. CDR3 nucleotide sequence: TGCAGTGCTAGAGGGGTCGTGGGAGTAAGCACTGAAGCTTTCTTT. The encoded protein is CSARGVVGVSTEAFF.

Note on this clonotype: A much larger clone differs by one base, so this may be a read error. J is TRBJ1-1 and V is TRBV12-5; D ambiguous. The germline gives CDR1 LGHNT, CDR2 FRNRAP. CDR3 length: 12 amino acids. CDR3 region: CASGLGGTEDFF. The CDR3 region has the DNA TGTGCTAGTGGTTTAGGAGGCACTGAAGATTTCTTT.

This clonotype was counted many times. This chain joins TRBV5-6 and TRBJ2-7; 7 nucleotides agree with TRBD1. The CDR3 has 17 residues. CDR1 is SGHDT and CDR2 is YYEEEE in the germline V gene. After removal of 2 bases from V and 0 bases from J, the junction contained 11 bases not matched to a gene. The CDR3 region has the DNA TGTGCCAGCAGCTTCAAACTAGGGACAGCTAGCTCCTACGAGCAGTACTTC. The encoded protein is CASSFKLGTASSYEQYF.

This clonotype was seen at least ten times. The chain employs TRBV6-2 or TRBV6-3 and TRBJ1-1; no reliable D call. V lost 7 bases to trimming and J lost 5 bases, with 20 bases between them. Germline V gene sequence: CDR1 MNHEY, CDR2 SVGEGT. This CDR3 has 15 residues. CDR3 bases: TGTGCCAGCACTACCCCCCTGGGGAAAGGGACTGAAGCTTTCTTT. Amino acid sequence: CASTTPLGKGTEAFF.

This clonotype was detected ten times or more. The chain recombines TRBV3-1 with TRBJ1-6; a weak D match, TRBD1 (5 bases). The CDR3 loop spans 13 amino acids. V was pared by 4 bases and J by 7 bases, with 8 bases between. Per germline, CDR1 LGHDT and CDR2 YNNKEL (reference sequence). The CDR3 DNA reads as TGTGCCAGCAGCCGCCGACAGAATTCACCCCTCCACTTT. Translation gives CASSRRQNSPLHF.

This clonotype has at least ten counts. This chain joins TRBV27 and TRBJ1-5, with D possibly TRBD1 on 6 matching bases. Trimming pared 6 bases from V and 0 bases from J, leaving 15 bases between. Germline V gene lookup returns CDR1 MNHEY and CDR2 SMNVEV (reference sequence). The CDR3 spans 16 residues. The CDR3 region is CASRARGEDSNQPQHF. The CDR3 DNA reads as TGTGCCAGCAGGGCTAGGGGGGAGGATAGCAATCAGCCCCAGCATTTT.

The table lists this clonotype with many counts. The V and J genes are TRBV6-5 and TRBJ2-7; 8 bases line up with TRBD1. V lost 5 bases and J lost 9; bases outside the gene matches: 6. CDR3 length equals 12 residues. Germline CDR1 and CDR2: MNHEY and SVGAGI. DNA for the CDR3: TGTGCCAGCAGTCCAGGACAGGGTAGGCAGTACTTC. It encodes CASSPGQGRQYF.

This clonotype was found many times. The J gene is TRBJ1-1, the V gene TRBV20-1; a possible D gene is TRBD1 (5 bases). CDR3 length: 16 residues. Trimming took 6 bases from V and 5 from J, leaving 25 bases between them. Germline V gene sequence: CDR1 DFQATT, CDR2 SNEGSKA (reference sequence). The CDR3 here is CSARNEDTPGETEAFF. The CDR3 DNA sequence: TGCAGTGCCAGAAACGAGGACACCCCGGGTGAGACTGAAGCTTTCTTT.

This clonotype was counted ten times or more. The chain carries TRBV5-1 and TRBJ1-2; 10 bases line up with TRBD1. Per germline, CDR1 SGHRS and CDR2 YFSETQ. The ends lost 4 bases at V and 4 bases at J; junction bases unmatched: 7. CDR3 size: 15 residues. CDR3 nucleotides: TGCGCCAGCAGCCGTGACAGGGGGCGCGGCTATGGCTACACCTTC. Amino acids: CASSRDRGRGYGYTF.

This clonotype came up many times. This chain uses TRBV24-1 with TRBJ2-5; D is unresolved. Trimming took 0 bases from V and 5 from J, leaving 3 bases between them. There are 12 residues in the CDR3. Per germline, CDR1 KGHDR and CDR2 SFDVKD. The CDR3 DNA sequence: TGTGCCACCAGTGATTTGGATGAGACCCAGTACTTC. Translation gives CATSDLDETQYF.

In its sample, this clonotype was seen many times. The genes are TRBV6-2 or TRBV6-3 and TRBJ1-5, with a possible D match to TRBD1 (6 bases). Germline V gene lookup returns CDR1 MNHEY and CDR2 SVGEGT. Trimming took 5 bases from V and 0 from J, leaving 17 bases between them. The CDR3 length is 17 residues. The CDR3 DNA is TGTGCCAGCAGTGCCCTATCGGCAGGGGATAGCAATCAGCCCCAGCATTTT. Protein sequence: CASSALSAGDSNQPQHF.

This clonotype has ten or more counts. The chain uses TRBV7-2 and TRBJ1-2, with D tentatively TRBD1 (5 bases). Germline assignment: CDR1 SGHTA and CDR2 FQGNSA. CDR3 length equals 15 residues. The germline V and J ends were trimmed by 1 base and 2 bases, with 11 bases remaining between them. The CDR3 region has the DNA TGTGCCAGCAGCTTAGGAGGGGCTTTAAACTATGGCTACACCTTC. It encodes CASSLGGALNYGYTF. Looking up the rest from reference TRBV7-2 and TRBJ1-2 gives the full variable domain: GAGVSQSPSNKVTEKGKDVELRCDPISGHTALYWYRQSLGQGLEFLIYFQGNSAPDKSGLPSDRFSAERTGGSVSTLTIQRTQQEDSAVYLCASSLGGALNYGYTFGSGTRLTVV.

This clonotype was observed at least ten times. The chain employs TRBV7-2 and TRBJ1-2; TRBD1 agrees at 11 bases. This CDR3 has 17 residues. Germline lookup yields CDR1 SGHTA and CDR2 FQGNSA. With 5 bases clipped from V and 6 bases from J, the junction kept 14 bases outside the gene matches. The CDR3, as DNA: TGTGCCAGCAGCCTTACCCCCGGACAGGGGGCAGCTCATGGCTACACCTTC. It codes for CASSLTPGQGAAHGYTF.

This clonotype was recorded at least ten times. V and J are TRBV5-5 and TRBJ1-1, with no clear D. V was pared by 0 bases and J by 5 bases, with 14 bases between. This CDR3 spans 15 amino acids. CDR1 and CDR2 (germline): SGHKS, YYEKEE (reference sequence). The CDR3 here is CASSLARTGGTEAFF. CDR3 DNA: TGTGCCAGCAGCTTGGCCAGGACCGGAGGTACTGAAGCTTTCTTT.

The chain recombines TRBV12-3 or TRBV12-4 with TRBJ1-5, with a tentative D call TRBD1 (5 bases). V dropped 6 bases and J dropped 7 bases, with 13 bases sitting between them. There are 13 residues in the CDR3. The CDR3 sequence is CASRFRVGQPQHF. As DNA, the CDR3 is TGTGCCAGCAGATTCAGGGTGGGACAGCCCCAGCATTTT.

This chain uses TRBV20-1 with TRBJ1-5; D possibly corresponds to TRBD1 (5 bases). V was trimmed by 4 bases and J by 0 bases, leaving 10 bases between them. From germline, CDR1 is DFQATT and CDR2 SNEGSKA (reference sequence). This CDR3 has 14 amino acids. The CDR3 here is CSAKEGHSNQPQHF. The CDR3 DNA sequence: TGCAGTGCTAAGGAGGGGCATAGCAATCAGCCCCAGCATTTT.

This clonotype was observed a handful of times. The V gene is TRBV9, the J gene TRBJ2-7; 8 nucleotides match TRBD1. Unmatched junction bases numbered 8, after V lost 3 bases and J lost 6 bases. CDR1 and CDR2 from the germline V gene are SGDLS and YYNGEE. This CDR3 comprises 14 residues. DNA for the CDR3: TGTGCCAGCAGCGCCGGGACAGGCATGTCCGAGCAGTACTTC. This encodes CASSAGTGMSEQYF.